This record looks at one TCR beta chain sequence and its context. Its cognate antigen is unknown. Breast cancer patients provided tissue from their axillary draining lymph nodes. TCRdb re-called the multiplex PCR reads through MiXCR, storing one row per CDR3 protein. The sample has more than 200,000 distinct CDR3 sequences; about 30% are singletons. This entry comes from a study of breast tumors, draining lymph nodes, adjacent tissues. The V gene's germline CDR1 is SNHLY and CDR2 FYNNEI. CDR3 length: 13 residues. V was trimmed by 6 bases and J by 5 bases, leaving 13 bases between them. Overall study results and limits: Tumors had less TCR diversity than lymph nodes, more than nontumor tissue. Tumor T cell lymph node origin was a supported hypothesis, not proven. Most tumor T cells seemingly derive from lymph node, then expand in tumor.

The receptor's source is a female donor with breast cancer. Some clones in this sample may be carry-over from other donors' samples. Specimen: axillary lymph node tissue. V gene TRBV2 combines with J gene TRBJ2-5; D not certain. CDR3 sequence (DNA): TGTGCCAGCAGACGGGCGTACCGGGAGACCCAGTACTTC. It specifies CASRRAYRETQYF.